The 30 T cell receptor beta chains below were found in one sample sequenced in a study of cytomegalovirus exposure and HLA in healthy donors. Researchers ran the PCR with 60 Vbeta and 13 Jbeta primers. The data were produced by immunoSEQ multiplex PCR, yet TCRdb's version contains in-frame clones alone and is incomplete. The sample has about 160,000 clones; 65% to 90% are singletons. The source material was PBMCs. The receptors stem from a woman under 30 in good health and CMV-seronegative.

V gene TRBV28 combines with J gene TRBJ2-5; unclear D gene. TRBJ2-7 matches the DNA end more closely, so the J call is doubtful. The CDR3 has 12 amino acids. Per the germline V gene, CDR1 is MDHEN and CDR2 is SYDVKM. DNA for the CDR3: TGTGCCAGCAGTTTTCGAGCCTACGAGCAGTACTTC. It codes for CASSFRAYEQYF.

This chain uses TRBV27 with TRBJ1-2; D perhaps matches TRBD1 (6 bases). Trimming left V 3 bases short and J 7 bases short, with 18 bases between. The CDR3 runs 15 residues. Per the germline V gene, CDR1 is MNHEY and CDR2 is SMNVEV (reference sequence). The CDR3 protein is CASSFGGGGRFGYTF. In DNA, the CDR3 is TGTGCCAGCAGTTTTGGAGGGGGAGGGAGGTTTGGCTACACCTTC.

The chain couples TRBV28 to TRBJ1-5; possibly TRBD1 for D (6 bases). Between the trimmed V and J ends, which lost 7 bases and 7 bases, there was a span of 23 bases. This CDR3 has 16 amino acids. CDR1 is MDHEN, CDR2 SYDVKM, per germline. The CDR3 sequence: CASTSLGEGGGQPQHF. For the CDR3, the DNA is TGTGCCAGCACTTCCCTCGGGGAGGGGGGCGGACAGCCCCAGCATTTT.

The chain carries TRBV6-1 and TRBJ2-3; 7 bases line up with TRBD2. Per the germline V gene, CDR1 is MNHNS and CDR2 is SASEGT. The V and J ends lost 4 bases and 2 bases, in that order; junction bases with no gene match: 15. This CDR3 is built from 18 residues. The CDR3 DNA reads TGTGCCAGCAGTGGGGCTTGGAGGGCGGGAGTCGTCACAGATACGCAGTATTTT. It specifies CASSGAWRAGVVTDTQYF.

J is TRBJ1-6 and V is TRBV2, with TRBD1 identical over 7 bases. Germline assignment: CDR1 SNHLY and CDR2 FYNNEI. The CDR3 is made up of 13 amino acids. V trimming: 8 bases; J trimming: 9 bases; junction bases outside the gene matches: 7. The CDR3 nucleotides read TGTGCCAGCGATGACAGGGCCCCTTCACCCCTCCACTTT. Its protein is CASDDRAPSPLHF.

The chain employs TRBV29-1 and TRBJ2-7; the match to TRBD2 covers 15 bases. The CDR3 runs 14 residues. V shed 6 bases and J 5 bases; nucleotides not matched to a gene: 5. Looked up from germline, CDR1 is SQVTM and CDR2 is ANQGSEA. CDR3 DNA: TGCAGCGTAATGGGACTAGCGGGAGGTGACGAGCAGTACTTC. Translating it yields CSVMGLAGGDEQYF.

V and J are TRBV7-2 and TRBJ2-1; D is ambiguous. Germline-derived CDR1 and CDR2 are SGHTA and FQGNSA. Trimming pared 1 base from V and 10 bases from J, leaving 8 bases between. There are 12 residues in the CDR3. The CDR3 region is CASSLVSPEQFF. CDR3 nucleotides: TGTGCCAGCAGCTTAGTTAGCCCGGAGCAGTTCTTC.

This clone was recorded once. This rearrangement joins TRBV25-1 to TRBJ1-2; TRBD1 agrees at 8 bases. CDR1 and CDR2 (germline): MGHDK, SYGVNS. The length of the CDR3 is 14 residues. Trimming removed 6 bases from V and 5 bases from J; junction bases left unmatched: 8. CDR3 sequence reads: CASSLQGVEYGYTF. The CDR3 DNA is TGTGCCAGCAGCCTACAGGGGGTAGAATATGGCTACACCTTC.

The table lists this clone with a count of one. This sequence joins TRBV30 and TRBJ2-1, with D perhaps TRBD2 (7 bases). Trimming cost V 4 bases and J 4 bases, with 26 bases left between them. Germline CDR1 is GTSNPN and CDR2 is SVGIG (reference sequence). The CDR3 covers 18 residues. CDR3 DNA sequence: TGTGCCTGGAAGGTGGTTGGGGGGGCCAGTTTCGGTTACAATGAGCAGTTCTTC. It yields the protein CAWKVVGGASFGYNEQFF.

The V gene is TRBV28, the J gene TRBJ1-4, with a weak D call TRBD1 (5 bases). The V gene lost 4 bases and the J gene lost 8 bases, with 17 bases spanning the gap. The length of the CDR3 is 15 residues. The germline V gene has CDR1 MDHEN and CDR2 SYDVKM. The CDR3 loop reads CASSSPGPGGEKLFF. The CDR3 DNA follows: TGTGCCAGCAGTTCGCCGGGACCCGGGGGGGAAAAACTGTTTTTT.

The J gene is TRBJ2-7, the V gene TRBV6-6; D not resolved. Germline values: CDR1 MNHNY, CDR2 SVGAGI (reference sequence). This CDR3 has 13 residues. Trimming cost V 0 bases and J 3 bases, with 6 bases left between them. The CDR3 DNA follows: TGTGCCAGCAGTTACTCGAGCGACTACGAGCAGTACTTC. This sequence encodes CASSYSSDYEQYF.

The CDR3 loop reads CASSPEQGHGELFF. In DNA, the CDR3 is TGTGCCAGCTCACCAGAACAGGGTCACGGGGAGCTGTTTTTT. This chain uses TRBV18 with TRBJ2-2, with D possibly TRBD1 on 6 matching bases. CDR3 length equals 14 residues. The germline gives CDR1 KGHSH, CDR2 LQKENI. The V end was cut by 2 bases, the J end by 7 bases, with 11 bases between.

The V and J genes are TRBV5-1 and TRBJ2-5; D ambiguous. The V end lost 0 bases, the J end lost 6 bases, and 15 bases lay between the germline ends. CDR1 and CDR2 (germline): SGHRS, YFSETQ. This CDR3 is built from 15 residues. The CDR3 DNA sequence: TGCGCCAGCAGCTTGGAGGCCCTAGACGGCAAGACCCAGTACTTC. The encoded protein is CASSLEALDGKTQYF.

V is TRBV30 and J is TRBJ2-1, with D hard to call. V was pared by 3 bases and J by 6 bases, with 12 bases between. The germline V gene has CDR1 GTSNPN and CDR2 SVGIG (reference sequence). This CDR3 region has 13 residues. The CDR3 DNA reads as TGTGCCTGGAGCGCCATACAATCCAATGAGCAGTTCTTC. Translating it yields CAWSAIQSNEQFF.

This clone appeared a few times. The rearrangement joins TRBV6-5 to TRBJ1-4; TRBD1 is a possible D gene (5 bases). Germline-derived CDR1 and CDR2 are MNHEY and SVGAGI. The CDR3 spans 13 residues. Between the trimmed V and J ends, which lost 4 bases and 6 bases, there was a span of 9 bases. CDR3 nucleotide sequence: TGTGCCAGCAGTTGGGGGGATGATGAAAAACTGTTTTTT. It specifies CASSWGDDEKLFF.

The genes are TRBV9 and TRBJ2-1, with TRBD2 matching 15 bases. V lost 5 bases to trimming and J lost 9 bases; unmatched junction nucleotides: 6. Germline values: CDR1 SGDLS, CDR2 YYNGEE. The CDR3 is 15 amino acids. The DNA of the CDR3 is TGTGCCAGCAGTCCCGGACTAGCGGGGGGGCTTGAGCAGTTCTTC. Amino acids: CASSPGLAGGLEQFF.

The chain uses TRBV18 and TRBJ1-5; D gene unclear. Trimming pared 3 bases from V and 5 bases from J, leaving 17 bases between. The CDR3 totals 16 residues. Germline lookup yields CDR1 KGHSH and CDR2 LQKENI. The CDR3: CASSPPGRWQDQPQHF. As DNA, the CDR3 is TGTGCCAGCTCACCCCCCGGCAGGTGGCAGGATCAGCCCCAGCATTTT.

The chain is built from TRBV2 and TRBJ2-2; weak D call: TRBD2 (6 bases). CDR3 length: 14 residues. From germline, CDR1 is SNHLY and CDR2 FYNNEI. With 7 bases removed from V and 2 bases from J, the gap between germline ends came to 11 bases. The DNA of the CDR3 is TGTGCCAGCATGCCGGGGGTTAACACCGGGGAGCTGTTTTTT. It codes for CASMPGVNTGELFF. The full variable domain, with the rest looked up from reference TRBV2 and TRBJ2-2, is EPEVTQTPSHQVTQMGQEVILRCVPISNHLYFYWYRQILGQKVEFLVSFYNNEISEKSEIFDDQFSVERPDGSNFTLKIRSTKLEDSAMYFCASMPGVNTGELFFGEGSRLTVL.

V is TRBV6-5 and J is TRBJ2-1; perhaps TRBD1 as D (6 bases). The CDR3 has 16 amino acids. V was pared by 2 bases and J by 5 bases, with 16 bases between. Germline V gene lookup returns CDR1 MNHEY and CDR2 SVGAGI. The CDR3 loop is CASSYLAGEIHNEQFF. The CDR3 region has the DNA TGTGCCAGCAGTTACCTCGCAGGGGAGATCCACAATGAGCAGTTCTTC.

This clone was found once. The rearrangement links TRBV18 to TRBJ1-4, with D possibly being TRBD1 (5 bases). Germline CDR1 and CDR2: KGHSH and LQKENI. The CDR3 sequence is 14 residues long. With 3 bases removed from V and 4 bases from J, the gap between germline ends came to 9 bases. In nucleotides, the CDR3 is TGTGCCAGCTCACCGGGACTGTATAATGAAAAACTGTTTTTT. Protein sequence: CASSPGLYNEKLFF.

This chain uses TRBV11-2 with TRBJ1-1, with 7 bases lining up with TRBD1. This CDR3 has 13 residues. V trimming: 1 base; J trimming: 6 bases; junction bases outside the gene matches: 2. The V gene's germline CDR1 is SGHAT and CDR2 FQNNGV. CDR3 region: CASSLGGGSEAFF. CDR3 nucleotides: TGTGCCAGCAGCTTAGGAGGGGGCTCTGAAGCTTTCTTT.

The chain employs TRBV30 and TRBJ1-3; TRBD1 matches at 9 bases. In germline, CDR1 is GTSNPN, CDR2 SVGIG (reference sequence). Germline trimming cut 3 bases from V and 6 bases from J; bases unmatched to any gene: 6. This CDR3 region has 14 residues. The CDR3 region has the DNA TGTGCCTGGAGGAAGACAGGGGGTGCAAACACCATATATTTT. It translates to CAWRKTGGANTIYF.

J is TRBJ1-6 and V is TRBV28; D gene ambiguous. Looked up from germline, CDR1 is MDHEN and CDR2 is SYDVKM. The CDR3 totals 14 residues. Trimming shortened V by 5 bases and J by 14 bases, and 19 bases separated the two germline ends. In DNA, the CDR3 is TGTGCCAGCAGTAGAGAGGGCCCCTGGTCGACCCTCCACTTT. It specifies CASSREGPWSTLHF.

V gene TRBV6-5 combines with J gene TRBJ1-1; a possible D gene is TRBD1 (5 bases). Trimming pared 4 bases from V and 5 bases from J, leaving 20 bases between. Germline V gives CDR1 MNHEY, CDR2 SVGAGI. There are 16 residues in the CDR3. CDR3 sequence reads: CASSSQGAGRRTEAFF. Here the CDR3 DNA reads TGTGCCAGCAGTTCCCAAGGTGCGGGGCGGAGGACTGAAGCTTTCTTT.

This clone appeared once. This chain links TRBV7-7 with TRBJ2-7, with D perhaps matching TRBD1 (6 bases). The V end was cut by 1 base, the J end by 6 bases, with 25 bases between. Germline V gene sequence: CDR1 SSHAT, CDR2 FNYEAQ (reference sequence). The CDR3 is 18 amino acids. The CDR3 DNA is TGTGCCAGCAGCTTAGTCTTTCGGGCAGGGGAGCCTTCGGGCGAGCAGTACTTC. Residues: CASSLVFRAGEPSGEQYF.

This chain uses TRBV28 with TRBJ1-2; 10 positions match TRBD1. The CDR3 has 14 amino acids. Looked up from germline, CDR1 is MDHEN and CDR2 is SYDVKM. V dropped 7 bases and J dropped 7; count of bases not matched to a gene: 9. Written as DNA, the CDR3 is TGTGCCAGCACCCCCCGGGGACAGGGGTTTGGCTACACCTTC. Translated, it gives CASTPRGQGFGYTF.

The J gene is TRBJ1-3, the V gene TRBV18; 8 bases match TRBD1. The CDR3 consists of 17 residues. The ends lost 3 bases at V and 2 bases at J; junction bases unmatched: 9. From germline, CDR1 is KGHSH and CDR2 LQKENI. This chain's CDR3 is CASSPRGQGGPGNTIYF. In nucleotides, the CDR3 is TGTGCCAGCTCACCTCGAGGACAGGGAGGTCCTGGAAACACCATATATTTT.

This chain uses TRBV11-2 with TRBJ2-1, with D possibly matching TRBD2 (6 bases). From germline, CDR1 is SGHAT and CDR2 FQNNGV. The CDR3 sequence is 14 residues long. Trimming stripped 8 bases from V and 7 bases from J, with 18 bases between. The CDR3 protein is CASSRRGSINEQFF. Here the CDR3 DNA reads TGTGCCAGCTCCAGGAGGGGATCTATTAATGAGCAGTTCTTC.

The chain links TRBV5-1 to TRBJ1-6, with TRBD1 matching 12 bases. Germline values: CDR1 SGHRS, CDR2 YFSETQ. The CDR3 has 17 residues. J was trimmed by 9 bases and V by 0 bases; bases with no gene match: 7. The CDR3 protein is CASSLAWGQGAGSPLHF. The CDR3 nucleotides read TGCGCCAGCAGCTTGGCCTGGGGACAGGGGGCAGGTTCACCCCTCCACTTT.

The chain carries TRBV25-1 and TRBJ2-3, with 7 bases lining up with TRBD1. The V gene's germline CDR1 is MGHDK and CDR2 SYGVNS. This CDR3 comprises 16 residues. V shed 2 bases, J shed 1 base, and the junction held 6 bases outside the gene matches. In nucleotides, the CDR3 is TGTGCCAGCAGTGAAGGGTGGCAGGGGGGCACAGATACGCAGTATTTT. Amino acids: CASSEGWQGGTDTQYF. The whole variable domain, remainder taken from reference TRBV25-1 and TRBJ2-3, is EADIYQTPRYLVIGTGKKITLECSQTMGHDKMYWYQQDPGMELHLIHYSYGVNSTEKGDLSSESTVSRIRTEHFPLTLESARPSHTSQYLCASSEGWQGGTDTQYFGPGTRLTVL.